This T cell receptor (beta chain) was found in a study of read filtering for tumor transcriptome and immune sequencing. From about 400 ng of RNA, a library with molecular barcoded alpha/delta and beta/gamma adaptors was made. Via MiXCR, TCRdb re-called the reads, giving one row per CDR3 protein. The profile shows some 5,300 distinct CDR3 sequences, just over 20% of them singletons. Relative to its sample, this clonotype is medium-sized. The ends were cut back, 4 bases at V and 3 bases at J, with 16 bases in the middle. The CDR3 runs to 16 residues. Germline CDR1 reads LNHDA; CDR2 reads SQIVND (reference sequence).

The chain joins TRBV19 to TRBJ2-1; tentative D call: TRBD2 (5 bases). The TCR was taken from a donor aged 40 or over with multiple myeloma. Sequenced material: a population of CD138-negative cells sorted from bone marrow. CDR3 sequence: CASSKGGLTVYNEQFF. For the CDR3, the DNA is TGTGCCAGTAGTAAAGGCGGGCTGACCGTCTACAATGAGCAGTTCTTC.